Presented here are 21 T cell receptor beta chains from one specimen sequenced in a study of cytotoxic CD8 clonotypes in ibrutinib-treated CLL. Sequencing was performed with immunoSEQ multiplex PCR; in TCRdb, only in-frame clones are kept and a portion is missing. Of 35,000 or so clones listed, over 70% were seen once; the top ten hold 16%. The material sequenced was PBMCs, taken at disease progression, from a patient treated with ibrutinib. The receptors were sampled from a human donor with chronic lymphocytic leukemia.

V gene TRBV5-1 combines with J gene TRBJ2-3; 10 bases fit TRBD2. V dropped 5 bases and J dropped 4; count of bases not matched to a gene: 16. The CDR3 length is 18 residues. Per the germline V gene, CDR1 is SGHRS and CDR2 is YFSETQ. In nucleotides, the CDR3 is TGCGCCAGCAGTCCGCCCGTCTCAGCTAGCGGGGGAGCAGATACGCAGTATTTT. It encodes CASSPPVSASGGADTQYF.

V is TRBV5-1 and J is TRBJ2-3; no reliable D call. Germline CDR1 is SGHRS and CDR2 is YFSETQ. The CDR3 contains 14 residues. V gave up 0 bases and J gave up 2 bases, with 7 bases separating them. The CDR3 nucleotides read TGCGCCAGCAGCTTGGTTGGCAACACAGATACGCAGTATTTT. It translates to CASSLVGNTDTQYF.

The chain couples TRBV19 to TRBJ1-4, with D unclear. The germline V gene has CDR1 LNHDA and CDR2 SQIVND (reference sequence). V was clipped by 6 bases and J by 3 bases, with 17 bases between them. The CDR3 length is 16 residues. CDR3 loop: CASSLRLRPPNEKLFF. The DNA of the CDR3 is TGTGCCAGTAGCCTCAGGCTGAGACCACCTAATGAAAAACTGTTTTTT.

The chain employs TRBV6-1 and TRBJ1-6; D not resolved. The CDR3 length is 13 residues. The germline V gene has CDR1 MNHNS and CDR2 SASEGT. V lost 1 base, J lost 8 bases, and 6 bases lay in between. The CDR3 here is CASSEGADSPLHF. CDR3 coding DNA: TGTGCCAGCAGTGAAGGTGCTGATTCACCCCTCCACTTT.

The chain joins TRBV15 to TRBJ2-2; TRBD1 might be the D (6 bases). Trimming removed 3 bases at V and 3 bases at J, with 14 bases between. Germline-derived CDR1 and CDR2 are LNHNV and YYDKDF (reference sequence). This CDR3 spans 16 amino acids. The CDR3 DNA reads as TGTGCCACCAGCAGTGGACAGCTGGTACACACCGGGGAGCTGTTTTTT. Its protein is CATSSGQLVHTGELFF.

This clone was counted a few times. The chain has TRBV4-2 and TRBJ2-7; TRBD2 might be the D (6 bases). V lost 3 bases to trimming and J lost 2 bases, with 14 bases between them. From germline, CDR1 is LGHNA and CDR2 YNFKEQ. The CDR3 spans 15 residues. CDR3 residues: CASSQTRQGAYEQYF. As DNA, the CDR3 is TGTGCCAGCAGCCAGACTAGGCAGGGAGCCTACGAGCAGTACTTC.

This clone was seen a handful of times. The J gene is TRBJ2-7, the V gene TRBV2; D not certain. The CDR3 runs 12 residues. Between the trimmed V and J ends, which lost 8 bases and 4 bases, there was a span of 12 bases. Looked up from germline, CDR1 is SNHLY and CDR2 is FYNNEI. The chain's CDR3 is CASLGRQYEQYF. The CDR3 DNA reads as TGTGCCAGCCTCGGCAGACAATACGAGCAGTACTTC.

V and J are TRBV4-1 and TRBJ2-3, with D perhaps matching TRBD1 (7 bases). CDR1 and CDR2 (germline): MGHRA, YSYEKL. The CDR3 is made up of 17 amino acids. V dropped 0 bases and J dropped 4 bases, with 17 bases sitting between them. Here the CDR3 DNA reads TGCGCCAGCAGCCAAGAACGGCAGCAGGGGGGATCAGATACGCAGTATTTT. Protein product: CASSQERQQGGSDTQYF.

This clone was recorded a few times. The V call is TRBV9, the J call TRBJ2-3, with D unresolved. CDR1 SGDLS and CDR2 YYNGEE come from the germline V gene. V shed 0 bases and J shed 1 base, with 6 bases lying between them. This CDR3 contains 14 residues. The CDR3 is CASSVDHRTDTQYF. DNA of the CDR3: TGTGCCAGCAGCGTAGACCACCGCACAGATACGCAGTATTTT.

This chain uses TRBV5-1 with TRBJ2-1, with TRBD1 identical over 8 bases. The V segment lost 5 bases and the J segment 6 bases; nucleotides outside the gene matches: 7. Per the germline V gene, CDR1 is SGHRS and CDR2 is YFSETQ. CDR3 length: 14 amino acids. The CDR3, as DNA: TGCGCCAGCAGACCCGGACAGGGAAGCAATGAGCAGTTCTTC. As protein: CASRPGQGSNEQFF.

This chain uses TRBV10-1 with TRBJ2-7; possibly TRBD1 for D (6 bases). V was pared by 3 bases and J by 3 bases, with 15 bases between. The CDR3 covers 15 residues. Germline lookup yields CDR1 WNHNN and CDR2 SYGVQD (reference sequence). CDR3 DNA: TGCGCCAGCAGTGACTGGGGGCGCGGATACTACGAGCAGTACTTC. It codes for CASSDWGRGYYEQYF.

This chain connects TRBV6-6 to TRBJ2-3; 7 nucleotides agree with TRBD2. The CDR3 is made up of 16 amino acids. Trimming removed 2 bases from V and 1 base from J; junction bases left unmatched: 6. Looked up from germline, CDR1 is MNHNY and CDR2 is SVGAGI (reference sequence). The CDR3, as DNA: TGTGCCAGCAGTTACCCCAGGGAGGGCGGCACAGATACGCAGTATTTT. This codes for CASSYPREGGTDTQYF.

The chain is built from TRBV19 and TRBJ1-4, with D perhaps matching TRBD1 (5 bases). The V end was cut by 5 bases, the J end by 8 bases, with 15 bases between. In germline, CDR1 is LNHDA, CDR2 SQIVND (reference sequence). The CDR3 is 14 residues long. The DNA of the CDR3 is TGTGCCAGTAGTCCAACCACGGGGGAAGAAAAACTGTTTTTT. It translates to CASSPTTGEEKLFF.

This clone was recorded only once. The chain uses TRBV12-5 and TRBJ2-1; 8 nucleotides align to TRBD1. CDR1 is LGHNT and CDR2 is FRNRAP in the germline V gene. The CDR3 has 14 residues. V lost 7 bases and J lost 2; bases outside the gene matches: 4. The CDR3 nucleotides are TGTGCTAGTGTGGCGGGACAGGCCTACAATGAGCAGTTCTTC. Translated: CASVAGQAYNEQFF. The full variable domain, rest sourced from reference TRBV12-5 and TRBJ2-1, is DARVTQTPRHKVTEMGQEVTMRCQPILGHNTVFWYRQTMMQGLELLAYFRNRAPLDDSGMPKDRFSAEMPDATLATLKIQPSEPRDSAVYFCASVAGQAYNEQFFGPGTRLTVL.

The chain employs TRBV29-1 and TRBJ1-5; a possible D gene is TRBD1 (5 bases). The germline gives CDR1 SQVTM, CDR2 ANQGSEA. Trimming removed 4 bases from V and 5 bases from J, with 12 bases in between. There are 13 residues in the CDR3. Written as DNA, the CDR3 is TGCAGCGTTGGGGCCGGGGCCTATCAGCCCCAGCATTTT. It codes for CSVGAGAYQPQHF.

This clone came up a few times. This rearrangement joins TRBV5-1 to TRBJ2-5, with TRBD2 matching 10 bases. Germline V CDR1 and CDR2: SGHRS, YFSETQ. V gave up 2 bases and J gave up 3 bases; unmatched junction bases: 1. The CDR3 consists of 14 residues. CDR3 in amino acids: CASSFLAGEETQYF. The CDR3 DNA sequence: TGCGCCAGCAGCTTTCTAGCGGGGGAAGAGACCCAGTACTTC.

V and J are TRBV9 and TRBJ1-1; no firm D call. CDR1 and CDR2 from the germline V gene are SGDLS and YYNGEE. The germline V and J ends were trimmed by 3 bases and 8 bases, with 11 bases remaining between them. The CDR3 is 12 amino acids. This CDR3 is CASSGPGGEAFF. CDR3 bases: TGTGCCAGCAGCGGTCCGGGAGGCGAAGCTTTCTTT.

The chain employs TRBV6-5 and TRBJ1-3; no definite D call. Trimming removed 7 bases at V and 0 bases at J, with 7 bases between. There are 13 residues in the CDR3. CDR1 MNHEY and CDR2 SVGAGI come from the germline V gene. The CDR3 nucleotides read TGTGCCAGCACACGGAGCTCTGGAAACACCATATATTTT. Encoded protein: CASTRSSGNTIYF.

The chain uses TRBV14 and TRBJ2-1; unclear D gene. The CDR3 covers 15 residues. With 0 bases removed from V and 3 bases from J, the gap between germline ends came to 9 bases. CDR1 is SGHDN, CDR2 FVKESK, per germline. The CDR3 coding sequence is TGTGCCAGCAGCCAAGATGTTCGCAGCTACAATGAGCAGTTCTTC. It specifies CASSQDVRSYNEQFF.

V and J are TRBV10-1 and TRBJ2-3; 13 bases match TRBD2. The CDR3 sequence is 17 residues long. Germline V gene data show CDR1 as WNHNN and CDR2 as SYGVQD (reference sequence). J was trimmed by 6 bases and V by 0 bases; bases with no gene match: 6. In nucleotides, the CDR3 is TGCGCCAGCAGTGAGTCCCGACTAGCGGGGGGCCGGGATACGCAGTATTTT. Its protein product is CASSESRLAGGRDTQYF.

The genes are TRBV5-4 and TRBJ2-5, with a possible D match to TRBD1 (6 bases). V was trimmed by 4 bases and J by 7 bases, leaving 17 bases between them. Germline V lookup: CDR1 SGHNT, CDR2 YYREEE (reference sequence). CDR3 length equals 14 residues. In DNA, the CDR3 is TGTGCCAGCAGCAACGGTGGGGGCGCGGGGACCCAGTACTTC. Its protein is CASSNGGGAGTQYF.